This T cell receptor beta chain was identified in a study of Ad26.COV2.S vaccination and SARS-CoV-2 variants. Study background: Intramuscular Ad26.COV2.S at 5x10^10 or 1x10^11 viral particles.

Sequenced by immunoSEQ multiplex PCR; TCRdb stores in-frame clones only, minus some. The sample has some 460,000 clones; roughly nine tenths are singletons. Turning to this clone: Its antigen is currently unknown.

Germline values: CDR1 MNHEY, CDR2 SVGAGI. V gave up 6 bases and J gave up 0 bases, with 5 bases separating them. The CDR3 is 12 amino acids. Treatment described: some 19 received Ad26.COV2.S at low or high dose, single or two shots; a few received placebo; per-sample allocation not given. Vaccine and placebo recipients were sampled on day 63 after the first injection. At a Boston site, the person donating was an adult of 18-55 years. Study-wide results and limits: Researchers reported similar non-spike TCR breadth in vaccine and placebo recipients. Analyses of TCR breadth and depth may have underestimated total T cell responses.

Sequencing used peripheral blood, obtained in a trial of Ad26.COV2.S vaccine versus placebo. This chain joins TRBV6-5 and TRBJ1-2, with unresolved D. This receptor was taken from a person between 18 and 59 years old who received the Ad26.COV2.S COVID-19 vaccine or a placebo. The CDR3 nucleotides read TGTGCCAGCAGCCTATCTAACTATGGCTACACCTTC. Its protein is CASSLSNYGYTF.